This T cell receptor (beta chain) comes out of a study of regulatory T cells in long-lasting Graves disease. The length of the CDR3 is 15 residues. CDR1 and CDR2 from the germline V gene are SGHTA and FQGNSA. Trimming left V 2 bases short and J 1 base short, with 10 bases between. This clonotype has ten or more counts. Its antigen is still unknown. Time point noted: newly diagnosed GD, antithyroid drugs for less than 3 months. The authors made the TCR library using RNA they extracted from PBMCs. The study, taken as a whole, reports: TCR diversity was lower in persistent Graves' patients than in newly diagnosed ones.

Arm-PCR of CDR3 regions and iRepertoire HTBI primers were used to build TCR beta libraries. TCRdb called the multiplex PCR reads again in MiXCR, with one record for every CDR3 protein. Here the sample spans 350,000 to 550,000 distinct CDR3 sequences, under 15% being singletons. This same sample was also part of a study on T cells in Graves' hyperthyroidism and ophthalmopathy. As that report states: HTBI primers were the set used in a first-round RT-PCR of the TCR CDR3. With a median lead of approximately 6.4 months before onset, the model predicted ophthalmopathy.

This sequence originates from a woman aged 25 to 39 with Graves disease. Sequenced here: peripheral blood mononuclear cells (PBMCs), sampled at new diagnosis, from a patient treated with antithyroid drugs. The chain has TRBV7-2 and TRBJ2-3; a possible D gene is TRBD1 (5 bases). The CDR3 sequence is CASSLSGWGTDTQYF. The CDR3 bases are TGTGCCAGCAGCTTATCAGGGTGGGGCACAGATACGCAGTATTTT.